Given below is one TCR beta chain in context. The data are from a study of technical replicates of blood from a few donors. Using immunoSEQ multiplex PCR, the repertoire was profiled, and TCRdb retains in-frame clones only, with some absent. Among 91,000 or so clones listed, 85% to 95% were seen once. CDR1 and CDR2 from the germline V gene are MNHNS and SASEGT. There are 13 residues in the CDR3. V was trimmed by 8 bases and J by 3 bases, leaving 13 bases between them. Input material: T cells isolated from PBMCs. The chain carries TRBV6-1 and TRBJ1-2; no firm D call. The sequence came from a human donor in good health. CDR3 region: CASHPLGDYGYTF. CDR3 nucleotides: TGTGCCAGCCATCCATTGGGCGACTATGGCTACACCTTC.